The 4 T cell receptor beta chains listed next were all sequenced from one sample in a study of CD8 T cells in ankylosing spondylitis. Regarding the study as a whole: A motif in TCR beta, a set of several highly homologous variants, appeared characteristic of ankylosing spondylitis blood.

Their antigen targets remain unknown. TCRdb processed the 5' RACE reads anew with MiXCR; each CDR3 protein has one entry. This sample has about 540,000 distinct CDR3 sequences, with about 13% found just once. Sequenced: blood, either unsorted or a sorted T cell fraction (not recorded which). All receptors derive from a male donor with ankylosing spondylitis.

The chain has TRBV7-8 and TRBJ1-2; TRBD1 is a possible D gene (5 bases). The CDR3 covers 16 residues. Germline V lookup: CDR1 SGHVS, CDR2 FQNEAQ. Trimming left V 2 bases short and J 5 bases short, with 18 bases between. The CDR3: CASSLRGTGNRYGYTF. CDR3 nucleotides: TGTGCCAGCAGCTTAAGGGGTACGGGGAACCGGTATGGCTACACCTTC.

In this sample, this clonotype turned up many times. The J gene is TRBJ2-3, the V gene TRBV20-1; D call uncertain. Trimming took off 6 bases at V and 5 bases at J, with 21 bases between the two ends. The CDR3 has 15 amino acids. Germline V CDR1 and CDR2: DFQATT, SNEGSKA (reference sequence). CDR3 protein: CSAPLSRTPLDTQYF. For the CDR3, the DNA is TGCAGTGCACCTCTGTCTCGGACCCCATTAGATACGCAGTATTTT.

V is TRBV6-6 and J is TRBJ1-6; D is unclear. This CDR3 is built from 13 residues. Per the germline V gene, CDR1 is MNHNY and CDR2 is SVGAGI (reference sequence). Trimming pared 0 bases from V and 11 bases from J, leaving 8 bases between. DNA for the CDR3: TGTGCCAGCAGTTACTCAACGGGTGCACCCCTCCACTTT. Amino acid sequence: CASSYSTGAPLHF.

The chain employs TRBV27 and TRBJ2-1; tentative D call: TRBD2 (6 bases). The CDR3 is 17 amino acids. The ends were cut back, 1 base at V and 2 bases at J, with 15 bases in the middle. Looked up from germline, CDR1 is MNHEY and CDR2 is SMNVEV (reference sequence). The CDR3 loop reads CASSLLSRGATYNEQFF. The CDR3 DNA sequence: TGTGCCAGCAGTTTATTGTCGCGGGGTGCCACCTACAATGAGCAGTTCTTC.